These 26 T cell receptor beta chains came from one sample sequenced in a study of T cell repertoires in cytomegalovirus infection. TCRdb reanalysed the reads using MiXCR and keeps one entry per CDR3 protein. Of 510,000 or so distinct CDR3 sequences listed, roughly 29% are singletons. The specimen was PBMCs. The receptor source for this set is a human donor in good health (CMV status not recorded). Some clones in this sample may be carry-over from other donors' samples.

The chain carries TRBV29-1 and TRBJ2-3, with TRBD2 as a possible D gene (5 bases). The germline V and J ends were trimmed by 4 bases and 2 bases, with 10 bases remaining between them. Germline assignment: CDR1 SQVTM and CDR2 ANQGSEA. CDR3 length: 13 residues. This CDR3 is CSVGERNTDTQYF. CDR3 coding DNA: TGCAGCGTTGGAGAGCGGAACACAGATACGCAGTATTTT.

By its share, this clonotype is medium-sized. The chain uses TRBV7-2 and TRBJ1-4, with D perhaps TRBD1 (5 bases). CDR3 size: 16 residues. Germline V CDR1 and CDR2: SGHTA, FQGNSA. V shed 5 bases and J shed 7 bases, with 20 bases lying between them. CDR3 region: CASSPEARGSGEKLFF. DNA of the CDR3: TGTGCCAGCAGCCCAGAGGCCCGGGGGAGTGGTGAAAAACTGTTTTTT.

The table lists this clonotype with many counts. The chain combines TRBV7-2 with TRBJ1-5; D remains ambiguous. V lost 5 bases and J lost 6, with 8 bases in between. Germline values: CDR1 SGHTA, CDR2 FQGNSA. The CDR3 is made up of 12 amino acids. This chain's CDR3 is CASSGPVQPQHF. In DNA, the CDR3 is TGTGCCAGCAGCGGTCCGGTTCAGCCCCAGCATTTT.

This clonotype was counted a few times. The genes are TRBV6-5 and TRBJ2-1; 9 bases line up with TRBD2. V was pared by 5 bases and J by 4 bases, with 6 bases of the junction left unmatched. The CDR3 runs 15 residues. CDR1 is MNHEY, CDR2 SVGAGI, per germline. CDR3 bases: TGTGCCAGCAGTGGTTCTGCGGGAGGGTACAATGAGCAGTTCTTC. Protein sequence: CASSGSAGGYNEQFF.

The gene calls are TRBV6-1 and TRBJ2-2; 8 nucleotides match TRBD2. This CDR3 comprises 15 residues. Germline assignment: CDR1 MNHNS and CDR2 SASEGT. J lost 8 bases, V lost 0 bases, and 5 bases had no gene match. CDR3 in amino acids: CASSEADGRAGELFF. The CDR3 region has the DNA TGTGCCAGCAGTGAAGCCGACGGGAGGGCTGGGGAGCTGTTTTTT.

This clonotype was recorded a few times. CDR3 DNA sequence: TGCGCCAGCAGCTTGGTCTGGGCTAGCGGCCGTCCGGGGAGGGGGCCAGATACGCAGTATTTT. Translation: CASSLVWASGRPGRGPDTQYF. This rearrangement joins TRBV5-1 to TRBJ2-3; the D call may be TRBD1 or TRBD2 (7 bases each). Trimming shortened V by 0 bases and J by 4 bases, and 30 bases separated the two germline ends. This CDR3 is 21 amino acids long. Germline V gene sequence: CDR1 SGHRS, CDR2 YFSETQ.

This clonotype was seen more than once but under ten times. A clone one base away is much larger, so this may be a read error. This CDR3 is CASSPTGRTEAFF. For the CDR3, the DNA is TGTGCCAGCAGCCCGACAGGGAGGACTGAAGCTTTCTTT. The chain uses TRBV11-2 and TRBJ1-1; 7 nucleotides agree with TRBD1. The germline V gene encodes CDR1 SGHAT and CDR2 FQNNGV. This CDR3 is built from 13 residues. The junction had 5 bases not matched to a gene; V was cut back by 5 bases and J by 5 bases.

This clonotype appeared a few times. This rearrangement joins TRBV11-2 to TRBJ2-5; 7 nucleotides agree with TRBD2. The V segment lost 0 bases and the J segment 4 bases; nucleotides outside the gene matches: 11. The germline gives CDR1 SGHAT, CDR2 FQNNGV. This CDR3 comprises 17 residues. CDR3 sequence: CASSLDRFRPGGETQYF. As DNA, the CDR3 is TGTGCCAGCAGCTTAGATCGGTTCCGCCCGGGAGGAGAGACCCAGTACTTC.

The sample holds a few counts of this clonotype. This rearrangement joins TRBV30 to TRBJ2-1, with TRBD2 as a possible D gene (5 bases). The V gene's germline CDR1 is GTSNPN and CDR2 SVGIG (reference sequence). Trimming took off 0 bases at V and 15 bases at J, with 12 bases between the two ends. CDR3 length: 11 residues. CDR3 loop: CAWSVGGYMFF. The CDR3 nucleotides are TGTGCCTGGAGTGTCGGCGGGTACATGTTCTTC.

The table lists this clonotype with a count of one. The rearrangement uses TRBV25-1 and TRBJ1-2; TRBD1 matches 8 bases. Per the germline V gene, CDR1 is MGHDK and CDR2 is SYGVNS. The V segment lost 4 bases and the J segment 4 bases; nucleotides outside the gene matches: 2. The CDR3 contains 13 residues. The CDR3 DNA reads as TGTGCCAGCAGTGGCAGGGGGCCCTATGGCTACACCTTC. The encoded protein is CASSGRGPYGYTF.

This rearrangement joins TRBV5-1 to TRBJ1-2; no firm D call. There are 13 residues in the CDR3. V was trimmed by 4 bases and J by 4 bases, leaving 11 bases between them. Germline CDR1 SGHRS, CDR2 YFSETQ. The CDR3 DNA reads as TGCGCCAGCAGCAATGACGGTGCCTATGGCTACACCTTC. It translates to CASSNDGAYGYTF.

This chain joins TRBV12-3 or TRBV12-4 and TRBJ2-5, with a possible D match to TRBD1 (5 bases). V lost 2 bases, J lost 3 bases, and 16 bases lay in between. The CDR3 has 16 residues. In DNA, the CDR3 is TGTGCCAGCAGTTTAATGCTGGGGCAGGGCAAAGAGACCCAGTACTTC. As protein: CASSLMLGQGKETQYF.

The V call is TRBV2, the J call TRBJ2-1; 10 nucleotides match TRBD1. The germline V gene has CDR1 SNHLY and CDR2 FYNNEI. CDR3 size: 12 residues. With V trimmed by 5 bases and J by 14 bases, 6 bases remained unmatched. The CDR3 DNA follows: TGTGCCAGCAGTTCCGACAGGGGGCACAAGTTCTTC. Translating gives CASSSDRGHKFF.

This clonotype was recorded a few times. The chain joins TRBV4-1 to TRBJ1-1, with 7 bases fitting TRBD1. Germline V lookup: CDR1 MGHRA, CDR2 YSYEKL. CDR3 length: 15 amino acids. V trimming: 3 bases; J trimming: 0 bases; junction bases outside the gene matches: 4. CDR3 nucleotide sequence: TGCGCCAGCAGCCATCTCGGACAGGTGAACACTGAAGCTTTCTTT. Its translation: CASSHLGQVNTEAFF.

This chain's CDR3 is CASSYREGDEQYF. CDR3 nucleotides: TGTGCCAGCAGTTACCGGGAGGGGGACGAGCAGTACTTC. This sequence joins TRBV6-6 and TRBJ2-7; TRBD2 aligns across 8 bases. Trimming at V came to 2 bases and at J to 5 bases, leaving 2 bases not matched to a gene. The CDR3 runs to 13 residues. The germline gives CDR1 MNHNY, CDR2 SVGAGI (reference sequence).

The chain couples TRBV5-8 to TRBJ2-7; 8 nucleotides align to TRBD1. In germline, CDR1 is SGHTS, CDR2 YDEGEE. The V gene end was trimmed by 9 bases and the J gene end by 4 bases; junction bases not matched to a gene: 15. This CDR3 comprises 15 residues. This CDR3 reads CATRTTGTGRYEQYF. CDR3 coding DNA: TGTGCCACTCGTACTACCGGGACAGGTCGGTACGAGCAGTACTTC.

The rearrangement joins TRBV6-6 to TRBJ2-7; D is unresolved. Between the trimmed V and J ends, which lost 5 bases and 2 bases, there was a span of 10 bases. CDR1 and CDR2 from the germline V gene are MNHNY and SVGAGI (reference sequence). The CDR3 is 13 amino acids. The CDR3: CASSPEPPYEQYV. The CDR3 DNA sequence: TGTGCCAGCAGTCCCGAACCCCCCTACGAGCAGTACGTC.

This clonotype was seen at least ten times. The chain uses TRBV4-3 and TRBJ2-1; 7 nucleotides align to TRBD2. There are 18 residues in the CDR3. Germline V gives CDR1 LGHNA, CDR2 YSLEER. Trimming took 0 bases from V and 7 from J; bases not matched to a gene: 15. The chain's CDR3 is CASSQDLQPGGIFNEQFF. CDR3 nucleotides: TGCGCCAGCAGCCAAGATCTGCAGCCGGGAGGAATTTTTAATGAGCAGTTCTTC.

The chain is built from TRBV5-4 and TRBJ1-1; D gene uncertain. Germline CDR1 reads SGHNT; CDR2 reads YYREEE (reference sequence). The CDR3 spans 15 residues. V lost 4 bases and J 0 bases, leaving 13 bases between the germline ends. Here the CDR3 reads CASSPWMGMNTEAFF. In DNA form, the CDR3 reads TGTGCCAGCAGCCCCTGGATGGGGATGAACACTGAAGCTTTCTTT.

This clonotype was seen many times. The gene calls are TRBV7-2 and TRBJ1-5; 7 bases fit TRBD1. The V gene end was trimmed by 3 bases and the J gene end by 2 bases; junction bases not matched to a gene: 10. The CDR3 totals 17 residues. Germline values: CDR1 SGHTA, CDR2 FQGNSA. The CDR3 loop is CASSFDPKGARNQPQHF. CDR3 DNA sequence: TGTGCCAGCAGCTTCGACCCGAAGGGGGCTCGCAATCAGCCCCAGCATTTT.

This clonotype was seen only a few times. This chain uses TRBV7-2 with TRBJ1-3; TRBD1 agrees at 8 bases. Losses at the gene ends were 5 bases for V and 4 bases for J; bases not matched to a gene: 7. This CDR3 has 15 residues. Per germline, CDR1 SGHTA and CDR2 FQGNSA. The CDR3 here is CASSPRTGQGNTIYF. CDR3 bases: TGTGCCAGCAGCCCAAGGACAGGGCAGGGAAACACCATATATTTT.

There are a few counts of this clonotype. This chain connects TRBV14 to TRBJ2-1; D is possibly TRBD2 (6 bases). V shed 1 base and J shed 1 base, with 11 bases lying between them. From germline, CDR1 is SGHDN and CDR2 FVKESK. The CDR3 spans 16 residues. The CDR3 nucleotides read TGTGCCAGCAGCCAAGTCGGGAGTGTGTCCTACAATGAGCAGTTCTTC. Amino acid sequence: CASSQVGSVSYNEQFF.

This clonotype was detected many times. This chain links TRBV7-8 with TRBJ1-3; TRBD1 matches at 9 bases. The CDR3 runs 16 residues. The V and J ends lost 5 bases and 4 bases, in that order; junction bases with no gene match: 9. The V gene's germline CDR1 is SGHVS and CDR2 FQNEAQ. The CDR3 is CASSPRTGADGNTIYF. The DNA of the CDR3 is TGTGCCAGCAGCCCACGGACAGGGGCGGACGGAAACACCATATATTTT.

The sample holds many counts of this clonotype. The V and J genes are TRBV7-2 and TRBJ2-7; perhaps TRBD1 as D (5 bases). Trimming removed 0 bases at V and 5 bases at J, with 8 bases between. This CDR3 contains 13 residues. Germline V gene sequence: CDR1 SGHTA, CDR2 FQGNSA. CDR3 amino acids: CASSLAGRNEQYF. CDR3 nucleotide sequence: TGTGCCAGCAGCTTAGCGGGGCGTAACGAGCAGTACTTC.

A word on this clonotype: A much larger clone lies a single base off, so this may be a read error. The J gene is TRBJ1-2, the V gene TRBV12-3 or TRBV12-4; 8 nucleotides agree with TRBD1. This CDR3 has 13 residues. V lost 11 bases and J lost 8; bases outside the gene matches: 13. The CDR3 nucleotides are TGTGCCGGAACGTCAGGGGGCGAAGGGGGCTACACCTTC. Its translation: CAGTSGGEGGYTF.

The table lists this clonotype with a few counts. V and J are TRBV19 and TRBJ2-4, with 11 nucleotides matching TRBD1. J lost 3 bases, V lost 7 bases, and 8 bases had no gene match. The V gene's germline CDR1 is LNHDA and CDR2 SQIVND (reference sequence). This CDR3 has 16 residues. DNA for the CDR3: TGTGCCAGTACTCGGACAGGGGGCTCTGTCAAAAACATTCAGTACTTC. This translates into CASTRTGGSVKNIQYF.